This passage covers 12 T cell receptor beta chains from one sample sequenced in a study of blood T cells in healthy people across ages (dated by TCRdb to the mid-2010s). The method was 5' RACE. Sequencing instrument: Illumina HiSeq 2500. The second PCR ran for about 6 to 11 cycles and used a J-beta primer mix along with a sample-barcoded 5' primer. TCRdb reworked the public reads: Q25 trimming with fastp, MiXCR clone assembly, productive beta chains retained. Each CDR3 protein appears once, grouped with its most common genes and DNA. The sample table shows approximately 730,000 distinct CDR3 sequences, and 50% to 65% are seen once. Of the sample, about two fifths falls within the top ten clones. Material for sequencing was blood. The source is a man older than 75 in good health.

The chain joins TRBV9 to TRBJ1-2, with D possibly matching TRBD1 (5 bases). Germline V CDR1 and CDR2: SGDLS, YYNGEE. Trimming removed 3 bases at V and 4 bases at J, with 7 bases between. This CDR3 has 12 residues. CDR3 residues: CASSARVYGYTF. CDR3 in DNA: TGTGCCAGCAGCGCCAGGGTCTATGGCTACACCTTC.

In its sample, this clonotype was seen a few times. The chain uses TRBV11-2 and TRBJ2-1, with 8 bases fitting TRBD2. Per germline, CDR1 SGHAT and CDR2 FQNNGV. Trimming cost V 0 bases and J 7 bases; bases outside gene matches: 8. This CDR3 is built from 16 residues. Here the CDR3 DNA reads TGTGCCAGCAGCTTAGATGTAGCGGGACGGTGGAATGAGCAGTTCTTC. It is translated as CASSLDVAGRWNEQFF.

The chain employs TRBV6-5 and TRBJ2-1; 10 bases match TRBD2. The trim removed 2 bases at V and 9 bases at J, leaving 7 bases unmatched. The germline CDR1 and CDR2 sequences are MNHEY and SVGAGI. This CDR3 has 15 residues. The CDR3 region has the DNA TGTGCCAGCAGTTACGGGGCTAGCGGGAGTGGTGAGCAGTTCTTC. This encodes CASSYGASGSGEQFF.

The genes are TRBV12-3 or TRBV12-4 and TRBJ2-3, with TRBD1 matching 7 bases. V dropped 1 base and J dropped 14; count of bases not matched to a gene: 9. The CDR3 is made up of 13 amino acids. This CDR3 reads CASSLVGDRYAYF. CDR3 in DNA: TGTGCCAGCAGTTTAGTGGGGGACAGATACGCGTATTTT.

In this sample, this clonotype turned up a few times. In nucleotides, the CDR3 is TGCAGCGCCTCCCGGGGCCAAATAACATGGTATTTT. It codes for CSASRGQITWYF. This chain uses TRBV29-1 with TRBJ2-3; D is possibly TRBD1 or TRBD2 (5 bases each). Germline V gives CDR1 SQVTM, CDR2 ANQGSEA. The V end lost 7 bases, the J end lost 14 bases, and 22 bases lay between the germline ends. The CDR3 runs to 12 residues.

The chain recombines TRBV20-1 with TRBJ2-2; 8 nucleotides match TRBD2. The junction had 10 bases not matched to a gene; V was cut back by 6 bases and J by 4 bases. CDR1 is DFQATT and CDR2 is SNEGSKA in the germline V gene (reference sequence). CDR3 size: 15 residues. In DNA form, the CDR3 reads TGCAGTGCCCCAGCCCAACTAGCGGCCACCGGGGAGCTGTTTTTT. Protein sequence: CSAPAQLAATGELFF.

The chain is built from TRBV2 and TRBJ1-5; D remains ambiguous. Per the germline V gene, CDR1 is SNHLY and CDR2 is FYNNEI. This CDR3 contains 15 residues. V dropped 2 bases and J dropped 0 bases, with 8 bases sitting between them. This CDR3 is CASSELGISNQPQHF. CDR3 nucleotides: TGTGCCAGCAGTGAATTAGGTATTAGCAATCAGCCCCAGCATTTT.

The chain links TRBV28 to TRBJ1-2; maybe TRBD1 (5 bases). The V end was cut by 7 bases, the J end by 6 bases, with 15 bases between. The CDR3 loop spans 13 amino acids. The germline CDR1 and CDR2 sequences are MDHEN and SYDVKM. DNA for the CDR3: TGTGCCAGCACCGTCCCGGGGGAGAATGGCTACACCTTC. As protein: CASTVPGENGYTF.

This CDR3 reads CSAYLTSAQGTDTQYF. The CDR3 nucleotides are TGCAGTGCTTATTTGACTAGCGCACAAGGGACAGATACGCAGTATTTT. The chain links TRBV20-1 to TRBJ2-3; 8 nucleotides agree with TRBD2. The length of the CDR3 is 16 residues. CDR1 and CDR2 from the germline V gene are DFQATT and SNEGSKA (reference sequence). Trimming at V came to 5 bases and at J to 3 bases, leaving 13 bases not matched to a gene.

V and J are TRBV28 and TRBJ2-4, with 12 bases that match TRBD2. The J call could be wrong; TRBJ2-7 is a better fit for the DNA end. CDR1 and CDR2 (germline): MDHEN, SYDVKM. The CDR3 spans 17 residues. DNA of the CDR3: TGTGCCAGCAGTCCACGGACTAGCGGGATGATGTCCTACGAGCAGTACTTC. Translating gives CASSPRTSGMMSYEQYF.

V gene TRBV20-1 combines with J gene TRBJ1-5; D call uncertain. V was cut by 4 bases and J by 6 bases, with 10 bases left in between. Germline CDR1 is DFQATT and CDR2 is SNEGSKA (reference sequence). This CDR3 has 12 residues. The chain's CDR3 is CSAKAGSQPQHF. The CDR3 nucleotides are TGCAGTGCTAAGGCAGGCAGTCAGCCCCAGCATTTT.

The V gene is TRBV2, the J gene TRBJ2-7; TRBD2 aligns across 7 bases. V lost 7 bases to trimming and J lost 0 bases; unmatched junction nucleotides: 3. The germline gives CDR1 SNHLY, CDR2 FYNNEI. This CDR3 is built from 13 residues. CDR3: CASKAGVSYEQYF. For the CDR3, the DNA is TGTGCCAGCAAGGCGGGAGTCTCCTACGAGCAGTACTTC.